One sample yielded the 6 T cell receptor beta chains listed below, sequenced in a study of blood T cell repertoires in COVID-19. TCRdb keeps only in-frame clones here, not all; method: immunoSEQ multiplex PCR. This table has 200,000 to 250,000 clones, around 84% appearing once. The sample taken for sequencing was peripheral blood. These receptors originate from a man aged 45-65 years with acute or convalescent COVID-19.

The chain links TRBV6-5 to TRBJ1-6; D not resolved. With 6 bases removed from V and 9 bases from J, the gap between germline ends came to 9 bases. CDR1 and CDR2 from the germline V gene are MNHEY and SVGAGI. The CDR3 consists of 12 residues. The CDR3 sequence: CASSAPSSPLHF. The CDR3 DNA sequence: TGTGCCAGCAGCGCACCGAGTTCACCCCTCCACTTT.

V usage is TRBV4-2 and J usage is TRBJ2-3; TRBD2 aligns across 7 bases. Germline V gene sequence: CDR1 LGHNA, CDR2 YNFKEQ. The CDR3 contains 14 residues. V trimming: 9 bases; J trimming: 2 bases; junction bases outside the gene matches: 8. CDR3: CASSGLADTDTQYF. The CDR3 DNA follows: TGTGCCAGTTCGGGGCTAGCGGACACAGATACGCAGTATTTT.

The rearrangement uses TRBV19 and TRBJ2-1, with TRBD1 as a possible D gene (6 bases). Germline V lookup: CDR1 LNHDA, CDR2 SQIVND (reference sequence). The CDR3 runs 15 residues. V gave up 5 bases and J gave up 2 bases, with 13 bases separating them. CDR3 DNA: TGTGCCAGTAGTCTTTCAGGGGTGGCCTACAATGAGCAGTTCTTC. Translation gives CASSLSGVAYNEQFF.

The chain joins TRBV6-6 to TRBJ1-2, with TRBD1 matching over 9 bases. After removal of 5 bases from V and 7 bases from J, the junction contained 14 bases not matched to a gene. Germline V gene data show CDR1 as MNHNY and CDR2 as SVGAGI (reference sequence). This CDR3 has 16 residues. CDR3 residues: CASSPPGGGQGVGYTF. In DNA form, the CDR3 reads TGTGCCAGCAGTCCCCCCGGAGGGGGACAGGGTGTTGGCTACACCTTC.

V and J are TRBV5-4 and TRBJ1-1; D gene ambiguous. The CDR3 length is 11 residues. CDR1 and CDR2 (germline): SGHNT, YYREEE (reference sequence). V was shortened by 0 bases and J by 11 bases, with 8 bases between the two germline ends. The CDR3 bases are TGTGCCAGCAGCTTGGGGCCCCAGGCTTTCTTT. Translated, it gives CASSLGPQAFF. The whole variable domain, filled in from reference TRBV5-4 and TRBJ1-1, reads ETGVTQSPTHLIKTRGQQVTLRCSSQSGHNTVSWYQQALGQGPQFIFQYYREEENGRGNFPPRFSGLQFPNYSSELNVNALELDDSALYLCASSLGPQAFFGQGTRLTVV.

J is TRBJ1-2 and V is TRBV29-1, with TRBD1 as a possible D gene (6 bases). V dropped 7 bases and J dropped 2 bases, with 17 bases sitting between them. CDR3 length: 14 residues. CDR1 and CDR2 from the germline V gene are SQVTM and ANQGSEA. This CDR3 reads CSAGRQEENYGYTF. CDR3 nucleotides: TGCAGCGCCGGCCGACAGGAGGAAAACTATGGCTACACCTTC.